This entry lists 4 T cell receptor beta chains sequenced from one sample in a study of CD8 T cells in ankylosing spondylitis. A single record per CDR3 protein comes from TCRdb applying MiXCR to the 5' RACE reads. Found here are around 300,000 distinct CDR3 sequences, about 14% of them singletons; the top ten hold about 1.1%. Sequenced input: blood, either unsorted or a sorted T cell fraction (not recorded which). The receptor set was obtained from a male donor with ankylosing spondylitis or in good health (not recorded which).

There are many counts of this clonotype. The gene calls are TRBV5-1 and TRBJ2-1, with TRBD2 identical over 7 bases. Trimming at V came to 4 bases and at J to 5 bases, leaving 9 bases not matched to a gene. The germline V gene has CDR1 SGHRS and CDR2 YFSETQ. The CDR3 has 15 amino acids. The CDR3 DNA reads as TGCGCCAGCAGCCCCCTAGCGGTTTTAAACAATGAGCAGTTCTTC. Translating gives CASSPLAVLNNEQFF.

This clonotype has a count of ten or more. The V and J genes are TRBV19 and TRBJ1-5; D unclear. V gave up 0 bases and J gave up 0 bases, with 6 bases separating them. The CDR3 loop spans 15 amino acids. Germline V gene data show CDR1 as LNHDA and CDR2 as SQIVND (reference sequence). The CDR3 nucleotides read TGTGCCAGTAGTATAGAGGATTATAGCAATCAGCCCCAGCATTTT. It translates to CASSIEDYSNQPQHF.

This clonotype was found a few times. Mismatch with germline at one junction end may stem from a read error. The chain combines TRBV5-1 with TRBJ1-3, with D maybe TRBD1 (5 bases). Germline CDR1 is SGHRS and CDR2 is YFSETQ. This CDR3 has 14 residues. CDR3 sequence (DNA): TGCGCCAGCAGTACGGGACCCTCTGGGAACACCATATATTTT. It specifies CASSTGPSGNTIYF.

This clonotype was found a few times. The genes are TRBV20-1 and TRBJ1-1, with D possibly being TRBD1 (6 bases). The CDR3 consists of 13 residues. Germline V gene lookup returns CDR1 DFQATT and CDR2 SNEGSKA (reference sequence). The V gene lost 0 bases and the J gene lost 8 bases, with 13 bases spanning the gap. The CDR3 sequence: CSAREGAGAEAFF. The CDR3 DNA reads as TGCAGTGCTAGAGAAGGGGCAGGGGCCGAAGCTTTCTTT.